The 23 T cell receptor beta chains below come from one sample, sequenced in a study of T cells in Graves' hyperthyroidism and ophthalmopathy. Amplified regions were TCR beta CDR3 sequences from RNA transcripts. In the first-round RT-PCR of the TCR CDR3, the HTBI primer set was used. One entry per CDR3 protein, called by TCRdb with MiXCR from the multiplex PCR reads. The table has more than 300,000 distinct CDR3 sequences, roughly 17% seen once. Sequenced: blood. These receptors were collected from a woman aged 30 to 39 with Graves' hyperthyroidism that later progressed to Graves' ophthalmopathy.

The chain recombines TRBV10-1 with TRBJ1-1; D might be TRBD1 (6 bases). Germline values: CDR1 WNHNN, CDR2 SYGVQD (reference sequence). Trimming pared 4 bases from V and 4 bases from J, leaving 10 bases between. The CDR3 totals 13 residues. The CDR3 DNA reads as TGCGCCAGCAGTGGATACAGGGCCACTGAAGCTTTCTTT. Its protein is CASSGYRATEAFF.

Concerning this clonotype itself: A clone one base away is much larger, so this may be a read error. V gene TRBV5-8 combines with J gene TRBJ2-5; 7 positions agree with TRBD2. The J call may be in error: the DNA end matches TRBJ2-1 better. Germline V gene sequence: CDR1 SGHTS, CDR2 YDEGEE. The CDR3 is 12 amino acids. CDR3 amino acids: CASSLLRETQFF. The CDR3 nucleotides are TGTGCCAGCAGCCTACTGCGGGAGACCCAGTTCTTC.

The V and J genes are TRBV6-1 and TRBJ2-1, with D unclear. Trimming took 2 bases from V and 6 from J, leaving 14 bases between them. This CDR3 spans 15 amino acids. Germline lookup yields CDR1 MNHNS and CDR2 SASEGT. The CDR3 sequence: CASSERSIYGNEQFF. CDR3 bases: TGTGCCAGCAGTGAACGTTCGATCTATGGCAATGAGCAGTTCTTC.

The chain recombines TRBV7-6 with TRBJ2-5; perhaps TRBD2 as D (6 bases). Trimming took off 6 bases at V and 5 bases at J, with 13 bases between the two ends. This CDR3 has 13 residues. Germline lookup yields CDR1 SGHVS and CDR2 FNYEAQ. The CDR3 nucleotides read TGTGCCAGCAGTTTCAATGGGGGGGAGACCCAGTACTTC. Its translation: CASSFNGGETQYF.

This clonotype turned up a few times. The chain has TRBV6-2 or TRBV6-3 and TRBJ2-7, with D unclear. Trimming took 5 bases from V and 0 from J, leaving 8 bases between them. CDR3 size: 13 residues. The germline gives CDR1 MNHEY, CDR2 SVGEGT. The CDR3 nucleotides read TGTGCCAGCAGTCCATCTCACTCCTACGAGCAGTACTTC. The encoded protein is CASSPSHSYEQYF.

This chain connects TRBV29-1 to TRBJ1-2; 8 bases fit TRBD1. The CDR3 contains 16 residues. Germline CDR1 is SQVTM and CDR2 is ANQGSEA. Trimming at V came to 1 base and at J to 4 bases, leaving 11 bases not matched to a gene. The CDR3 sequence is CSVEGTGMETRYGYTF. DNA of the CDR3: TGCAGCGTTGAAGGGACAGGGATGGAAACACGCTATGGCTACACCTTC.

In this sample, this clonotype turned up many times. The chain has TRBV27 and TRBJ2-2; 11 positions match TRBD2. Looked up from germline, CDR1 is MNHEY and CDR2 is SMNVEV (reference sequence). The trim removed 8 bases at V and 7 bases at J, leaving 9 bases unmatched. There are 15 residues in the CDR3. The CDR3 loop is CASGHGTSGVGELFF. The CDR3, as DNA: TGTGCCAGCGGACACGGGACTAGCGGTGTCGGGGAGCTGTTTTTT.

This clonotype was counted ten times or more. J is TRBJ1-4 and V is TRBV12-3 or TRBV12-4; no definite D call. There are 14 residues in the CDR3. Between the trimmed V and J ends, which lost 1 base and 4 bases, there was a span of 7 bases. CDR3 residues: CASSLVVSNEKLFF. The CDR3 nucleotides are TGTGCCAGCAGTTTAGTCGTCAGTAATGAAAAACTGTTTTTT.

A note on this clonotype: Possible read error: a much larger clone is one base away. The gene calls are TRBV28 and TRBJ2-1; D is possibly TRBD1 (6 bases). Looked up from germline, CDR1 is MDHEN and CDR2 is SYDVKM. V lost 7 bases and J 10 bases, leaving 14 bases between the germline ends. CDR3 size: 12 residues. The CDR3 nucleotides read TGTGCCAGCAAAAGGGGGTTCAACGAGCAGTTCTTC. Translating it yields CASKRGFNEQFF.

In its sample, this clonotype was seen many times. The V call is TRBV12-3 or TRBV12-4, the J call TRBJ2-7; the match to TRBD2 covers 12 bases. J was trimmed by 0 bases and V by 5 bases; bases with no gene match: 14. The CDR3 sequence is 19 residues long. CDR3 sequence reads: CASSGTSGRSRGSSYEQYF. The CDR3 bases are TGTGCCAGCAGTGGGACTAGCGGGCGCTCGCGCGGGAGCTCCTACGAGCAGTACTTC.

As concerns this clonotype: It may be a read error: a sequence one base away is much more abundant. V and J are TRBV2 and TRBJ2-1; no firm D call. CDR3 length equals 13 residues. V was clipped by 6 bases and J by 10 bases, with 16 bases between them. Looked up from germline, CDR1 is SNHLY and CDR2 is FYNNEI. CDR3 nucleotides: TGTGCCAGCAGAATACAGTCCTCCTACGAGCAGTTCTTC. As protein: CASRIQSSYEQFF.

This clonotype was picked up many times. The chain carries TRBV6-2 or TRBV6-3 and TRBJ1-5; tentatively, D is TRBD1 (5 bases). The CDR3 is made up of 16 amino acids. The germline CDR1 and CDR2 sequences are MNHEY and SVGEGT. The V end was cut by 5 bases, the J end by 2 bases, with 16 bases between. CDR3 region: CASSQHTGVGNQPQHF. The CDR3 nucleotides are TGTGCCAGCAGTCAGCATACAGGAGTTGGCAATCAGCCCCAGCATTTT.

This clonotype has only a few counts. V is TRBV25-1 and J is TRBJ2-2, with 8 bases matching TRBD1. Germline loops: CDR1 MGHDK, CDR2 SYGVNS. The J segment lost 3 bases and the V segment lost 6 bases, leaving 3 bases of the junction unmatched. This CDR3 has 14 residues. The CDR3 loop reads CASSWTGYTGELFF. CDR3 coding DNA: TGTGCCAGCAGCTGGACAGGGTACACCGGGGAGCTGTTTTTT. Looking up the rest from reference TRBV25-1 and TRBJ2-2 gives the full variable domain: EADIYQTPRYLVIGTGKKITLECSQTMGHDKMYWYQQDPGMELHLIHYSYGVNSTEKGDLSSESTVSRIRTEHFPLTLESARPSHTSQYLCASSWTGYTGELFFGEGSRLTVL.

By its share, this clonotype is medium-sized. This chain joins TRBV27 and TRBJ2-1; 10 bases fit TRBD2. The CDR3 has 17 residues. The V gene's germline CDR1 is MNHEY and CDR2 SMNVEV (reference sequence). Trimming cost V 5 bases and J 7 bases; bases outside gene matches: 14. The CDR3 is CASSPRLAGGTPNEQFF. The CDR3 coding sequence is TGTGCCAGCAGTCCCCGATTAGCGGGGGGCACGCCAAATGAGCAGTTCTTC.

At least ten counts were recorded for this clonotype. The J gene is TRBJ2-7, the V gene TRBV11-2; D is unclear. V gave up 8 bases and J gave up 0 bases, with 8 bases separating them. Germline V gene data show CDR1 as SGHAT and CDR2 as FQNNGV. The CDR3 is made up of 12 amino acids. CDR3 loop: CASAPNSYEQYF. CDR3 coding DNA: TGTGCCAGCGCCCCCAACTCCTACGAGCAGTACTTC.

Turning to this clonotype: This may stem from a read error, because a much larger clone lies one nucleotide away. The chain has TRBV14 and TRBJ2-3; 8 bases agree with TRBD2. The CDR3 contains 18 residues. The V gene's germline CDR1 is SGHDN and CDR2 FVKESK. The trim removed 0 bases at V and 2 bases at J, leaving 10 bases unmatched. The CDR3 reads CASSQDFRLAYTTDTQYF. The CDR3 nucleotides read TGTGCCAGCAGCCAAGATTTCAGACTAGCGTACACCACAGATACGCAGTATTTT.

This clonotype was counted at least ten times. The V gene is TRBV11-2, the J gene TRBJ2-7; D is possibly TRBD2 (6 bases). V shed 5 bases and J shed 0 bases, with 14 bases lying between them. CDR1 and CDR2 from the germline V gene are SGHAT and FQNNGV. The CDR3 is 15 amino acids. The CDR3 reads CASSPHAGTSYEQYF. CDR3 bases: TGTGCCAGCAGCCCCCACGCGGGGACCTCCTACGAGCAGTACTTC.

The CDR3 sequence: CASSLPGTSITEQFF. DNA for the CDR3: TGTGCCAGCAGCTTACCTGGGACTAGCATCACTGAGCAGTTCTTC. This chain links TRBV7-8 with TRBJ2-1; TRBD2 matches 9 bases. In germline, CDR1 is SGHVS, CDR2 FQNEAQ. Trimming took 2 bases from V and 9 from J; bases not matched to a gene: 8. The CDR3 extends over 15 amino acids.

This clonotype was counted ten times or more. The J gene is TRBJ2-5, the V gene TRBV11-1, with a weak D call TRBD1 (5 bases). CDR3 size: 18 residues. Trimming shortened V by 2 bases and J by 1 base, and 20 bases separated the two germline ends. Germline CDR1 and CDR2: SGHAT and FQDESV (reference sequence). The CDR3 loop reads CASSLNGRLTGRQETQYF. The CDR3 bases are TGTGCCAGCAGCTTAAACGGGCGGCTTACAGGACGCCAAGAGACCCAGTACTTC.

The chain recombines TRBV19 with TRBJ1-6; D ambiguous. This CDR3 contains 17 residues. CDR1 LNHDA and CDR2 SQIVND come from the germline V gene (reference sequence). V was cut by 6 bases and J by 9 bases, with 24 bases left in between. In nucleotides, the CDR3 is TGTGCCAGTAGATCCAACAATCGGGGAGGAGTATCTTCACCCCTCCACTTT. This sequence encodes CASRSNNRGGVSSPLHF.

This clonotype has at least ten counts. The rearrangement links TRBV20-1 to TRBJ2-5; TRBD2 matches at 12 bases. The trim removed 0 bases at V and 9 bases at J, leaving 8 bases unmatched. The CDR3 sequence is 15 residues long. Germline V gene sequence: CDR1 DFQATT, CDR2 SNEGSKA (reference sequence). CDR3 nucleotides: TGCAGTGCTAGAGACCCCGGGACTAGCGGGCAGGCCCAGTACTTC. Translating gives CSARDPGTSGQAQYF.

V and J are TRBV20-1 and TRBJ1-6; tentative D call: TRBD1 (6 bases). V shed 6 bases and J shed 7 bases, with 13 bases lying between them. Germline values: CDR1 DFQATT, CDR2 SNEGSKA (reference sequence). CDR3 length: 13 amino acids. The CDR3 bases are TGCAGTGCCCGCCGGGGGACAAATTCACCCCTCCACTTT. Amino acids: CSARRGTNSPLHF.

CDR3 sequence reads: CATSTGTSGAETQYF. CDR3 nucleotides: TGTGCCACCAGCACTGGGACTAGCGGTGCCGAGACCCAGTACTTC. This sequence joins TRBV15 and TRBJ2-5, with TRBD2 matching over 11 bases. CDR3 length: 15 amino acids. V trimming: 4 bases; J trimming: 5 bases; junction bases outside the gene matches: 6. CDR1 LNHNV and CDR2 YYDKDF come from the germline V gene (reference sequence). Together with reference TRBV15 and TRBJ2-5, the CDR3 gives the full variable domain: DAMVIQNPRYQVTQFGKPVTLSCSQTLNHNVMYWYQQKSSQAPKLLFHYYDKDFNNEADTPDNFQSRRPNTSFCFLDIRSPGLGDTAMYLCATSTGTSGAETQYFGPGTRLLVL.